This T cell receptor (beta chain) comes out of a study of chemoradiotherapy in HPV16-positive cancers. Study in general: Candidate HPV-specific clones and shared TCR motifs came from two HPV16-positive patients.

Germline CDR1 reads SGDLS; CDR2 reads YYNGEE. The V end was cut by 4 bases, the J end by 3 bases, with 16 bases between. The length of the CDR3 is 15 residues. TCRdb keeps only in-frame clones here, not all; method: immunoSEQ multiplex PCR. The repertoire holds over 10,000 clones, with 63% as singletons. Specimen collection occurred from a patient who underwent chemoradiotherapy. The receptor's source is a human donor with HPV-associated anogenital cancer. The chain has TRBV9 and TRBJ1-1; maybe TRBD1 (6 bases). The CDR3 region is CASSPLEGGYTEAFF. The CDR3 nucleotides are TGTGCCAGCAGCCCTTTGGAGGGGGGGTACACTGAAGCTTTCTTT.